What follows describes a single T cell receptor beta chain. Its antigen is unidentified. V gave up 2 bases and J gave up 8 bases, with 21 bases separating them. The CDR3 spans 16 residues. Germline V lookup: CDR1 GTSNPN, CDR2 SVGIG (reference sequence). Measured with immunoSEQ multiplex PCR; TCRdb has only the in-frame clones, and not every one. Here the sample spans 150,000 or so clones, around 92% being singletons. This sample was taken from a study of T cell responses to AZD1222 COVID-19 vaccine. Study observations and caveats: Recipients of AZD1222 seropositive at baseline numbered only 5 or 6.

This TCR was recovered from an adult in good health. The V gene is TRBV30, the J gene TRBJ1-4; D is uncertain. This specimen was peripheral blood, taken on day 0 of AZD1222 vaccination. Here the CDR3 DNA reads TGTGCCTGGAGTCCCGCACGGAACCCGAGGCGGGAAAAACTGTTTTTT. Its translation is CAWSPARNPRREKLFF.